This T cell receptor (beta chain) came from a study of cytomegalovirus exposure and HLA in healthy donors. With V trimmed by 4 bases and J by 8 bases, 8 bases remained unmatched. Germline V gene data show CDR1 as SGHDT and CDR2 as YYEEEE. This CDR3 is built from 15 residues. PCR was performed using 60 Vbeta and 13 Jbeta primers. Clones were sequenced by immunoSEQ multiplex PCR, and TCRdb holds only the in-frame ones, with some missing. The table records over 100,000 clones, around 80% of them present only once. The sequenced sample was PBMCs. V usage is TRBV5-6 and J usage is TRBJ1-6; 8 bases align to TRBD1. The sequence derives from a man aged 25-40 years in good health and CMV-seronegative. The CDR3 protein is CASSAQGAPYSPLHF. CDR3 bases: TGTGCCAGCAGCGCTCAGGGGGCGCCGTATTCACCCCTCCACTTT.